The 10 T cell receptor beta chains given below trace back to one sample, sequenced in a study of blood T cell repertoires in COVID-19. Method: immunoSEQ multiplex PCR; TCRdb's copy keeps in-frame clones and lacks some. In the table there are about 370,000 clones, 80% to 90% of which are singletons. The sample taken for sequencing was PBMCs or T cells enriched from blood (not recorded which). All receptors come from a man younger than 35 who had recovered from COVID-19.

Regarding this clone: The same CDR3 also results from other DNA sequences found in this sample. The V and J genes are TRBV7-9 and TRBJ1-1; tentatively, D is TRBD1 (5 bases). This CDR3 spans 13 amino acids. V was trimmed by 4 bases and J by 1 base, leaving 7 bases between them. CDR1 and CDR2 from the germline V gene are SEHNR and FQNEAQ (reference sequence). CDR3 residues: CASSSQGNTEAFF. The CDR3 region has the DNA TGTGCCAGCAGCTCCCAGGGGAACACTGAAGCTTTCTTT.

The CDR3 nucleotides read TGTGCCAGCAGAAAGACTAGTAAAGAGACCCAGTACTTC. Encoded protein: CASRKTSKETQYF. The rearrangement joins TRBV6-5 to TRBJ2-5; weak D call: TRBD2 (6 bases). The ends were cut back, 6 bases at V and 3 bases at J, with 11 bases in the middle. This CDR3 contains 13 residues. The V gene's germline CDR1 is MNHEY and CDR2 SVGAGI.

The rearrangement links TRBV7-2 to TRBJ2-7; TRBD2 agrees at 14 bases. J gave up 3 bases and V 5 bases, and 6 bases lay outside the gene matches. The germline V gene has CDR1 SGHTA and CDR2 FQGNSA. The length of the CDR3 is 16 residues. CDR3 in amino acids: CASSPRTSGGYYEQYF. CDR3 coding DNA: TGTGCCAGCAGCCCGAGGACTAGCGGGGGGTACTACGAGCAGTACTTC.

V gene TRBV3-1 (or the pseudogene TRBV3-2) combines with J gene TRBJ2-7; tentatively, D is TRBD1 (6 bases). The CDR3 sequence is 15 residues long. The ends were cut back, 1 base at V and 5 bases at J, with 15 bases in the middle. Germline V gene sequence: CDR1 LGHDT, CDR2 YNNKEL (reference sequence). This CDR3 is CASSQATGSFHEQYF. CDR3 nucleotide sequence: TGTGCCAGCAGCCAAGCTACAGGGTCCTTCCACGAGCAGTACTTC.

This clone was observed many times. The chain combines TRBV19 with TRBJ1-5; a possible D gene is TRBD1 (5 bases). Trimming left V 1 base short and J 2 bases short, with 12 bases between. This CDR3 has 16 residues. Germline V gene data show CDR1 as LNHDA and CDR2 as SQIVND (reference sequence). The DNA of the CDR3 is TGTGCCAGTAGTATAGGAAGGTCCAGGGGCAATCAGCCCCAGCATTTT. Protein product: CASSIGRSRGNQPQHF.

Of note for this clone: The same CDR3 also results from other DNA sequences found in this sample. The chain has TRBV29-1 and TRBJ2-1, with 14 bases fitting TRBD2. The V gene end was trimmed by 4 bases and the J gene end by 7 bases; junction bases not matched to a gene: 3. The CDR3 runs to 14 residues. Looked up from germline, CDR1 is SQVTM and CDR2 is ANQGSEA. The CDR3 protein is CSVAGLAGVNEQFF. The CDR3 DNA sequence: TGCAGCGTTGCGGGACTAGCGGGAGTTAATGAGCAGTTCTTC.

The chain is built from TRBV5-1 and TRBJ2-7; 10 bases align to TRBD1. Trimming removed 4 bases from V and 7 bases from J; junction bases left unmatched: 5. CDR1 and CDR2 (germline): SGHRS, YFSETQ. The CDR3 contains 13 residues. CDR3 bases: TGCGCCAGCAGCCCTGGGACAGGGGAAGAGCAGTACTTC. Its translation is CASSPGTGEEQYF.

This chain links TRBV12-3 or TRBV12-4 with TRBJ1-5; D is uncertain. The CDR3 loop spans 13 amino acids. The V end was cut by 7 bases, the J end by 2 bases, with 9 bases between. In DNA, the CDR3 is TGTGCCAGCAACTCGGGAGGCAATCAGCCCCAGCATTTT. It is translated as CASNSGGNQPQHF.

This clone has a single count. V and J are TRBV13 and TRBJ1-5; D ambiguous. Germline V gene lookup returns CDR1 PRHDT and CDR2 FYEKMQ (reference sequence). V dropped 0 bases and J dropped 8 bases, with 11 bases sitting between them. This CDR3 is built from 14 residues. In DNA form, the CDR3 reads TGTGCCAGCAGCTTAGGGGCAGGCTTTAAGCCCCAGCATTTT. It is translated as CASSLGAGFKPQHF.

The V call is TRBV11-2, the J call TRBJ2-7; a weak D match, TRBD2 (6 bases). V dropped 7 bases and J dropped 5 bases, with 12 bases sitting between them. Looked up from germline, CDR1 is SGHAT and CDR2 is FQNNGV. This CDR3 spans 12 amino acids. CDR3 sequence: CASTTGRNEQYF. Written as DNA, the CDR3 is TGTGCCAGCACCACGGGGAGGAACGAGCAGTACTTC.